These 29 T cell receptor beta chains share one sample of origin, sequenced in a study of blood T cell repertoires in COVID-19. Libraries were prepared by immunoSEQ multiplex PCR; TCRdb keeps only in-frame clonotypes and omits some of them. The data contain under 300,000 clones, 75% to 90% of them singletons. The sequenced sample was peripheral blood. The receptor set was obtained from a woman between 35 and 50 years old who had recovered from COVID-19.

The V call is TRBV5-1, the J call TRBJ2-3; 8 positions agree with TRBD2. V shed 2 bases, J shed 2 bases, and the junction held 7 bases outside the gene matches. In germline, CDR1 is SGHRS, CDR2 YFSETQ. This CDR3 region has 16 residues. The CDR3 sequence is CASSFTAGATTDTQYF. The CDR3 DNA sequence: TGCGCCAGCAGCTTCACAGCGGGGGCGACCACAGATACGCAGTATTTT.

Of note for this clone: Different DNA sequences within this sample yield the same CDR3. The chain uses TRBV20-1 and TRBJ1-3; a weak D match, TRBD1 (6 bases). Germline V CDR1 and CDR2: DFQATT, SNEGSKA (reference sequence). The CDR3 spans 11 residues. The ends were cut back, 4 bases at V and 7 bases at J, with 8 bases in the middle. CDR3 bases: TGCAGTGCTACTCAGGGGAACACCATATATTTT. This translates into CSATQGNTIYF.

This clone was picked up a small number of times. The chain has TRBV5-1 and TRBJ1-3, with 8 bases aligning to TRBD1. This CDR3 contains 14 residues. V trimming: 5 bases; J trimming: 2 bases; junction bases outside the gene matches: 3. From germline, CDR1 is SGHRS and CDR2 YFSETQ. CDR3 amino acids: CASRGQGPGNTIYF. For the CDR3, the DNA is TGCGCCAGCAGAGGACAGGGCCCTGGAAACACCATATATTTT.

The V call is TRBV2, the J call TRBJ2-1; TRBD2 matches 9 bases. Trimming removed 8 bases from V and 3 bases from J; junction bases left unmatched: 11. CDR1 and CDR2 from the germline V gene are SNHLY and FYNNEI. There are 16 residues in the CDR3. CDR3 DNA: TGTGCCAGCTGGCTCCCGGGCGGGGGGGACTACAATGAGCAGTTCTTC. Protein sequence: CASWLPGGGDYNEQFF.

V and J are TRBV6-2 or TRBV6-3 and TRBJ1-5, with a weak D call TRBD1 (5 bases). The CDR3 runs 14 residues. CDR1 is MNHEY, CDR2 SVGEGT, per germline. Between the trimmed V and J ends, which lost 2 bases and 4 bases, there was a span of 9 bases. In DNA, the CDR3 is TGTGCCAGCAGTTACCCCCAGGGTAATCAGCCCCAGCATTTT. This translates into CASSYPQGNQPQHF.

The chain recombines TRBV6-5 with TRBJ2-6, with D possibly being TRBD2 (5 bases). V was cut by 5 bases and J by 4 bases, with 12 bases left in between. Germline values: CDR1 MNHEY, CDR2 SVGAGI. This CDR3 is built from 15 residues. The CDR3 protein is CASSLRTSGANVLTF. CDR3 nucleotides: TGTGCCAGCAGTCTCAGGACTTCCGGGGCCAACGTCCTGACTTTC.

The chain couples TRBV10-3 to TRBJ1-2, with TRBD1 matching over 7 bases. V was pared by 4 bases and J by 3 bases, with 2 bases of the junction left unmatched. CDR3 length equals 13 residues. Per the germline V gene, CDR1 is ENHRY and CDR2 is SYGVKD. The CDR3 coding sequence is TGTGCCATCAGTGCTGACAGGGACTATGGCTACACCTTC. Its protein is CAISADRDYGYTF.

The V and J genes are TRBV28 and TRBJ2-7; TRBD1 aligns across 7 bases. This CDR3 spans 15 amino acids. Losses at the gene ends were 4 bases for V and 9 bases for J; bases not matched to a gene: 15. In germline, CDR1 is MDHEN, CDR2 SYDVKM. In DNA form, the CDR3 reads TGTGCCAGCAGTTCCACGGGACAGTCTCCGGTTGGGCAGTACTTC. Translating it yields CASSSTGQSPVGQYF. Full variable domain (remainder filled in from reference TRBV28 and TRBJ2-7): DVKVTQSSRYLVKRTGEKVFLECVQDMDHENMFWYRQDPGLGLRLIYFSYDVKMKEKGDIPEGYSVSREKKERFSLILESASTNQTSMYLCASSSTGQSPVGQYFGPGTRLTVT.

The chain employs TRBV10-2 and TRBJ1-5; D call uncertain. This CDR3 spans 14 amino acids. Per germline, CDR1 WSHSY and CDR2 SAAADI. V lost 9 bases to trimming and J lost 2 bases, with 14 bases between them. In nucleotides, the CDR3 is TGCGCCAGTACCGCAACTACGGGCAATCAGCCCCAGCATTTT. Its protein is CASTATTGNQPQHF.

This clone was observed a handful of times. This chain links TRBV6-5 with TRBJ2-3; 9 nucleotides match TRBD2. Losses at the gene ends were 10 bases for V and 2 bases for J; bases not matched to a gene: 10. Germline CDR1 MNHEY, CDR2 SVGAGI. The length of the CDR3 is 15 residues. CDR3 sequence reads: CAIAGLASYTDTQYF. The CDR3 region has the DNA TGTGCCATCGCCGGACTAGCGAGTTACACAGATACGCAGTATTTT.

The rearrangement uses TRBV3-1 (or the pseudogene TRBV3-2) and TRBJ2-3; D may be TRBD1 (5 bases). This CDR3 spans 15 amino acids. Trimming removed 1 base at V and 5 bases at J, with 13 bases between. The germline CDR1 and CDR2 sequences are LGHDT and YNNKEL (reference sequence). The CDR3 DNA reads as TGTGCCAGCAGCCAAGTTTCCAGGGAAGTAGATACGCAGTATTTT. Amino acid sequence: CASSQVSREVDTQYF.

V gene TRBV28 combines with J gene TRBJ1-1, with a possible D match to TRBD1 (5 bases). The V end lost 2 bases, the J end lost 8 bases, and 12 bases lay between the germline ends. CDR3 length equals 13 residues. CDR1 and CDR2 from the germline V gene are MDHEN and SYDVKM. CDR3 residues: CASSLGRRGEAFF. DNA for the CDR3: TGTGCCAGCAGTTTAGGTAGGCGGGGGGAAGCTTTCTTT.

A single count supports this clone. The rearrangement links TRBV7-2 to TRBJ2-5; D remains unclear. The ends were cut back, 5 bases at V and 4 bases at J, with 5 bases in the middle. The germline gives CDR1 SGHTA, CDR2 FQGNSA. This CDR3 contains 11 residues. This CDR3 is CASSPGETQYF. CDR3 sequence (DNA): TGTGCCAGCAGCCCCGGAGAGACCCAGTACTTC.

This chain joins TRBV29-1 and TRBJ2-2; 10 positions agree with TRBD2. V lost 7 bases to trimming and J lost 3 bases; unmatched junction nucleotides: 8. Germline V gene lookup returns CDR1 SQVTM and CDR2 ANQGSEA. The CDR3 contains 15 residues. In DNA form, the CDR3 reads TGCAGCGCAGGCTCCGGGACTAGCGACACCGGGGAGCTGTTTTTT. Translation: CSAGSGTSDTGELFF.

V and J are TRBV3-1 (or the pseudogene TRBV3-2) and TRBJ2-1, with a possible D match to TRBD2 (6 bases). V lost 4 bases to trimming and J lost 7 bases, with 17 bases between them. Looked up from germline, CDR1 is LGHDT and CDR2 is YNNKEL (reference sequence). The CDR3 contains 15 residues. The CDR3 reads CASSRSGSARNEQFF. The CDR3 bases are TGTGCCAGCAGCCGGAGCGGGTCCGCTCGGAATGAGCAGTTCTTC.

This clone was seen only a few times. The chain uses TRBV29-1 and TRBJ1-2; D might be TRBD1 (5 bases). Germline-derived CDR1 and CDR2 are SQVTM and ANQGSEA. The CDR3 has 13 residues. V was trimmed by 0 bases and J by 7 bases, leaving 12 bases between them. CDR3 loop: CSVEEKGLGGYTF. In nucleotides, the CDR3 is TGCAGCGTTGAAGAGAAGGGGTTGGGTGGCTACACCTTC.

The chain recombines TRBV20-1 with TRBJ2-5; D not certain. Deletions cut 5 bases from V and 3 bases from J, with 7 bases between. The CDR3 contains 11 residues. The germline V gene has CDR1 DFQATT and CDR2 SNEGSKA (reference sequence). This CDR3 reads CSAHSEETQYF. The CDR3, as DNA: TGCAGTGCTCATAGTGAAGAGACCCAGTACTTC.

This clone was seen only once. The DNA for the CDR3 is TGTGCCAGCTCACCAAGCGGGGGGGCCGATTTCCACGAGCAGTACTTC. It codes for CASSPSGGADFHEQYF. V usage is TRBV18 and J usage is TRBJ2-7; TRBD2 agrees at 10 bases. V gave up 2 bases and J gave up 5 bases; unmatched junction bases: 9. The CDR3 covers 16 residues. The V gene's germline CDR1 is KGHSH and CDR2 LQKENI.

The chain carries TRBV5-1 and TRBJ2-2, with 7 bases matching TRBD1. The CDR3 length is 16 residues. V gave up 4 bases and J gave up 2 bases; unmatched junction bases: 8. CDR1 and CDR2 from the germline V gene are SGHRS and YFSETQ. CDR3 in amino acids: CASSHIRDSNTGELFF. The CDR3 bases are TGCGCCAGCAGCCATATACGGGACAGCAACACCGGGGAGCTGTTTTTT.

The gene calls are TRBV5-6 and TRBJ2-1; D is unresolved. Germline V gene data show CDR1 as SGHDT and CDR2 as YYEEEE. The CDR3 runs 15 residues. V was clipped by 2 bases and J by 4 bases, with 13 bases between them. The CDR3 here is CASSFLSVNYNEQFF. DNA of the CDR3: TGTGCCAGCAGCTTTCTGTCGGTGAATTACAATGAGCAGTTCTTC. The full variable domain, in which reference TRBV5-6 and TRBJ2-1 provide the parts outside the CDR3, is DAGVTQSPTHLIKTRGQQVTLRCSPKSGHDTVSWYQQALGQGPQFIFQYYEEEERQRGNFPDRFSGHQFPNYSSELNVNALLLGDSALYLCASSFLSVNYNEQFFGPGTRLTVL.

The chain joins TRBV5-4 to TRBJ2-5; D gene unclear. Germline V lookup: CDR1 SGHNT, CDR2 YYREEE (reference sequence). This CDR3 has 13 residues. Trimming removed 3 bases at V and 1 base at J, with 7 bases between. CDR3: CASSSSVQETQYF. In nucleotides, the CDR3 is TGTGCCAGCAGCTCCAGCGTCCAAGAGACCCAGTACTTC.

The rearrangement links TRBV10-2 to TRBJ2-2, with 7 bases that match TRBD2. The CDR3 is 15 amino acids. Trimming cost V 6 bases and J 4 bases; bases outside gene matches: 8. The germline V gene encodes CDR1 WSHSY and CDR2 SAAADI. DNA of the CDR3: TGCGCCAGCAGGGAGAGCGGGGCAGGCACCGGGGAGCTGTTTTTT. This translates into CASRESGAGTGELFF.

CDR3 sequence reads: CASRIRQDNQPQHF. In DNA form, the CDR3 reads TGTGCCAGCAGAATACGACAGGACAATCAGCCCCAGCATTTT. The chain carries TRBV6-1 and TRBJ1-5, with D perhaps matching TRBD1 (6 bases). CDR3 length equals 14 residues. The germline V gene encodes CDR1 MNHNS and CDR2 SASEGT. Trimming stripped 6 bases from V and 3 bases from J, with 12 bases between.

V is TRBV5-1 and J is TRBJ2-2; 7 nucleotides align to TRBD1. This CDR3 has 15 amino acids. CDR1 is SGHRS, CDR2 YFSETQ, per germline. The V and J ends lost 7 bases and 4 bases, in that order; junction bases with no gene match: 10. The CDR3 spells CASLPGGQSTGELFF. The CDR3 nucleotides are TGCGCCAGCCTTCCAGGGGGACAGAGCACCGGGGAGCTGTTTTTT.

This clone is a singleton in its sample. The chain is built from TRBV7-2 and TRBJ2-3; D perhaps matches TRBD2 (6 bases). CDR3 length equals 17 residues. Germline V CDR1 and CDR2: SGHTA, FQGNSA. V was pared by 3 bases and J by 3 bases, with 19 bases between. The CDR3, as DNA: TGTGCCAGCAGCTTTCGGGGGAGGTTTGAGGTTACAGATACGCAGTATTTT. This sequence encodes CASSFRGRFEVTDTQYF.

CDR3: CASSTPGLKLSEQFF. The DNA of the CDR3 is TGTGCCAGCAGTACCCCGGGACTAAAACTCAGTGAGCAGTTCTTC. This sequence joins TRBV6-5 and TRBJ2-1; 7 bases match TRBD2. The CDR3 is 15 amino acids. J was trimmed by 9 bases and V by 5 bases; bases with no gene match: 13. Germline V gene sequence: CDR1 MNHEY, CDR2 SVGAGI.

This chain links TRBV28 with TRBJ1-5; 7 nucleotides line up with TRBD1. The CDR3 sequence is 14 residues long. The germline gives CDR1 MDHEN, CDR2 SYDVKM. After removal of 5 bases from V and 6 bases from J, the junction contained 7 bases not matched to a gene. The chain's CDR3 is CASSLGTARQPQHF. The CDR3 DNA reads TGTGCCAGCAGTCTAGGGACAGCGCGTCAGCCCCAGCATTTT.

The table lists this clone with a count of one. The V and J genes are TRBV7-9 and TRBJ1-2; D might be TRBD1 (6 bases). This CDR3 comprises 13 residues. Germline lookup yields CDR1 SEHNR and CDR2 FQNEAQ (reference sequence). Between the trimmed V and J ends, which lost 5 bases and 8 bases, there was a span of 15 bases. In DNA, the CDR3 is TGTGCCAGCAGCAAACCGGGACAACTAGGCTACACCTTC. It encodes CASSKPGQLGYTF.

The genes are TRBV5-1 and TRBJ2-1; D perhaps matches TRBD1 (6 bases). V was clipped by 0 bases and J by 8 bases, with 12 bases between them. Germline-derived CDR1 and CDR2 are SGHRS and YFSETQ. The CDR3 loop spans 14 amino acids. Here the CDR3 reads CASSLGQAGYEQFF. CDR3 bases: TGCGCCAGCAGCTTGGGACAGGCTGGGTATGAGCAGTTCTTC.